This T cell receptor beta chain stems from a study of metastatic and nonmetastatic thyroid tumors. Across the whole study: Repertoires of blood and of tissue (tumor or nodule) from malignant and benign thyroid patients were compared.

Per the original data handling: The distant-metastasis classifier for papillary thyroid cancer was built from CDR3 differences across clinicopathological groups. Through MiXCR, TCRdb re-clonotyped the PCR reads. It is TCRdb's table, rather than the study itself, that gives the V and J calls and clone size. This sample has some 46,000 clones, with approximately 26% found just once. CDR3 length equals 14 residues. Germline CDR1 reads SGHAT; CDR2 reads FQNNGV. V lost 2 bases, J lost 3 bases, and 11 bases lay in between. Study results and limitations: It was reported that TCR beta diversity was significantly higher in malignant thyroid tumors than benign nodules, in blood and tumor.

With regard to this clone: Its antigen is undetermined.

Until they underwent thyroid surgery, no patient had received any treatment. The sequence derives from a male donor with papillary thyroid cancer or a benign thyroid nodule (not recorded which). Some clones in this sample may be carry-over from other donors' samples. The sample taken for sequencing was blood. The chain recombines TRBV11-2 with TRBJ2-7; D is unclear. CDR3 sequence (DNA): TGTGCCAGCAGCTTACTTCGGCACGACTACGAGCAGTACTTC. It specifies CASSLLRHDYEQYF.